This is a list of T cell receptor beta chains from one sample in a study of shared clonotypes between healthy human individuals. Sequenced by immunoSEQ multiplex PCR; TCRdb stores in-frame clones only, minus some. The sample holds around 2,000,000 clones, about 95% seen once. The sequenced sample consisted of naive CD8+ T cells sorted from blood. The receptors were sampled from a man between 18 and 29 years old in good health. The CDR3 runs from the conserved cysteine through the conserved F or W. Fields, in order: D gene, V gene, J gene, clone size, CDR3 DNA, CDR3 protein. A D gene is named only where the DNA matches it firmly. Expanded clones get a size class; other rows say once, few or many, or leave the size out.

d_call: -
v_call: TRBV27
j_call: TRBJ2-3
clone_size: -
cdr3_nt: TGTGCCAGCCGAGGGACACAGGTACGGGATACGCAGTATTTT
cdr3_aa: CASRGTQVRDTQYF

d_call: -
v_call: TRBV6-5
j_call: TRBJ2-7
clone_size: once
cdr3_nt: TGTGCCAGCAGTTACGGGGAGCCCTACGAGCAGTACTTC
cdr3_aa: CASSYGEPYEQYF

d_call: TRBD2
v_call: TRBV9
j_call: TRBJ2-1
clone_size: -
cdr3_nt: TGTGCCAGCAACGAGGGAGGGGTTTCCTACAATGAGCAGTTCTTC
cdr3_aa: CASNEGGVSYNEQFF

d_call: -
v_call: TRBV28
j_call: TRBJ1-5
clone_size: -
cdr3_nt: TGTGCCAGCAGTTTAACAGGGAATCAGCCCCAGCATTTT
cdr3_aa: CASSLTGNQPQHF

d_call: -
v_call: TRBV15
j_call: TRBJ2-5
clone_size: once
cdr3_nt: TGTGCCACACGAAAAGGCGACTCCCAAGAGACCCAGTACTTC
cdr3_aa: CATRKGDSQETQYF

d_call: -
v_call: TRBV6-1
j_call: TRBJ1-2
clone_size: -
cdr3_nt: TGTGCCAGCAGTGAATTGGACAGCGCCAGGGCCTATGGCTACACCTTC
cdr3_aa: CASSELDSARAYGYTF

d_call: -
v_call: TRBV11-1
j_call: TRBJ2-5
clone_size: -
cdr3_nt: TGTGCCAGCAGCGACTCAGGGGAAGAGACCCAGTACTTC
cdr3_aa: CASSDSGEETQYF

d_call: -
v_call: TRBV5-6
j_call: TRBJ2-3
clone_size: -
cdr3_nt: TGTGCCAGCAGCTTGGAGGGTACAGATACGCAGTATTTT
cdr3_aa: CASSLEGTDTQYF

d_call: TRBD2
v_call: TRBV6-6
j_call: TRBJ2-2
clone_size: -
cdr3_nt: TGTGCCAGCAGTTCCCTAGCGGGGTCGAACACCGGGGAGCTGTTTTTT
cdr3_aa: CASSSLAGSNTGELFF

d_call: -
v_call: TRBV21-1
j_call: TRBJ2-7
clone_size: -
cdr3_nt: TGTGCCAGCAGCAAAGGGCAGACAGGGTATTTATTTTACTACGAGCAGTACTTC
cdr3_aa: CASSKGQTGYLFYYEQYF

d_call: -
v_call: TRBV11-2
j_call: TRBJ1-3
clone_size: -
cdr3_nt: TGTGCCAGCATCTCAAGGAGACAGAGCTCTGGAAACACCATATATTTT
cdr3_aa: CASISRRQSSGNTIYF

d_call: TRBD2
v_call: TRBV25-1
j_call: TRBJ2-1
clone_size: -
cdr3_nt: TGTGCCAGCAGTGAGGGGAGGGGTCCATTCGATGAGCAGTTCTTC
cdr3_aa: CASSEGRGPFDEQFF

d_call: -
v_call: TRBV5-6
j_call: TRBJ2-7
clone_size: once
cdr3_nt: TGTGCCAGCGTCGGGCCAAATCCGCACGAGCAGTACTTC
cdr3_aa: CASVGPNPHEQYF

d_call: TRBD2
v_call: TRBV5-1
j_call: TRBJ2-7
clone_size: -
cdr3_nt: TGCGCCAGCAGGCCTCCCGAAAGGACTAGCGGGTCCTACGAGCAGTACTTC
cdr3_aa: CASRPPERTSGSYEQYF

d_call: TRBD2
v_call: TRBV7-2
j_call: TRBJ2-2
clone_size: -
cdr3_nt: TGTGCCAGCAGTTTTTTTGCGGGGGGGACCTGGGAGCTGTTTTTT
cdr3_aa: CASSFFAGGTWELFF

d_call: TRBD2
v_call: TRBV4-3
j_call: TRBJ2-2
clone_size: -
cdr3_nt: TGCGCCAGCAGCCCGAGCGTAGCGGGAGTTATCGGGGAGCTGTTTTTT
cdr3_aa: CASSPSVAGVIGELFF

d_call: -
v_call: TRBV6-6
j_call: TRBJ1-2
clone_size: -
cdr3_nt: TGTGCCACCCACTCCGGGGGCTACACCTTC
cdr3_aa: CATHSGGYTF

d_call: TRBD2
v_call: TRBV28
j_call: TRBJ2-5
clone_size: -
cdr3_nt: TGTGCCAGCAGTCTCCCGGGGGGGCCATCTCGGGAGACCCAGTACTTC
cdr3_aa: CASSLPGGPSRETQYF

d_call: -
v_call: TRBV5-1
j_call: TRBJ2-3
clone_size: -
cdr3_nt: TGCGCAACCGGGGACGGGACCACAGATACGCAGTATTTT
cdr3_aa: CATGDGTTDTQYF

d_call: -
v_call: TRBV27
j_call: TRBJ1-2
clone_size: -
cdr3_nt: TGTGCCAGCAGTTTCTTATTAGGAGGGGACGGCTACACCTTC
cdr3_aa: CASSFLLGGDGYTF

d_call: -
v_call: TRBV11-2
j_call: TRBJ2-2
clone_size: -
cdr3_nt: TGTGCCAGCAGCTCGCCGACAGAGAACACCGGGGAGCTGTTTTTT
cdr3_aa: CASSSPTENTGELFF

d_call: TRBD1
v_call: TRBV13
j_call: TRBJ2-1
clone_size: -
cdr3_nt: TGTGCCAGCAGCCTCACCCCCAACCAACAGGGGTTTGACGACAATGAGCAGTTCTTC
cdr3_aa: CASSLTPNQQGFDDNEQFF

d_call: -
v_call: TRBV13
j_call: TRBJ2-1
clone_size: -
cdr3_nt: TGTGCCAGCAGCTTAGCTTTGGGACTCAAGAGGAATGAGCAGTTCTTC
cdr3_aa: CASSLALGLKRNEQFF

d_call: TRBD2
v_call: TRBV7-9
j_call: TRBJ2-7
clone_size: -
cdr3_nt: TGTGCCAGCAGCTTAACGACTAGCGCCCGGTCCTACGAGCAGTACTTC
cdr3_aa: CASSLTTSARSYEQYF

d_call: TRBD2
v_call: TRBV4-3
j_call: TRBJ2-7
clone_size: -
cdr3_nt: TGCGCCAGCAGCCGAGGGGAGGGCTCCCCCTACGAGCAGTACTTC
cdr3_aa: CASSRGEGSPYEQYF

d_call: -
v_call: TRBV4-1
j_call: TRBJ2-6
clone_size: -
cdr3_nt: TGCGCCAGCAGCCCGGCAGTTCCCTCTGGGGCCAACGTCCTGACTTTC
cdr3_aa: CASSPAVPSGANVLTF

d_call: -
v_call: TRBV7-9
j_call: TRBJ2-7
clone_size: -
cdr3_nt: TGTGCCAGCAGCGAAGGGACTGGGAACCTCTACGAGCAGTACTTC
cdr3_aa: CASSEGTGNLYEQYF

d_call: -
v_call: TRBV11-2
j_call: TRBJ2-1
clone_size: -
cdr3_nt: TGTGCCAGCAGCTTAGCCTACAACAATGAGCAGTTCTTC
cdr3_aa: CASSLAYNNEQFF

d_call: -
v_call: TRBV4-3
j_call: TRBJ2-7
clone_size: -
cdr3_nt: TGCGCCAGCAGCCAAGTCATAGATCGCGAGCAGTACTTC
cdr3_aa: CASSQVIDREQYF

d_call: TRBD2
v_call: TRBV27
j_call: TRBJ2-1
clone_size: -
cdr3_nt: TGTGCCAGCAGTTTAGTAGCGGGAGGCTATGAGCAGTTCTTC
cdr3_aa: CASSLVAGGYEQFF

d_call: -
v_call: TRBV5-1
j_call: TRBJ2-7
clone_size: once
cdr3_nt: TGCGCCAGCAGCTTGGCAGTTCAGGGGAAGAACGAGCAGTACTTC
cdr3_aa: CASSLAVQGKNEQYF

d_call: TRBD1
v_call: TRBV27
j_call: TRBJ1-2
clone_size: -
cdr3_nt: TGTGCCAGCAGTCCGGGACAGACGAACTATGGCTACACCTTC
cdr3_aa: CASSPGQTNYGYTF

d_call: -
v_call: TRBV29-1
j_call: TRBJ1-2
clone_size: -
cdr3_nt: TGCAGCGCCCCGGGGTTGGACTATGGCTACACCTTC
cdr3_aa: CSAPGLDYGYTF

d_call: TRBD1
v_call: TRBV28
j_call: TRBJ1-1
clone_size: once
cdr3_nt: TGTGCCAGCAGTTTGGGACAGGGGATATACCTTTACATGAGAACTGAAGCTTTCTTT
cdr3_aa: CASSLGQGIYLYMRTEAFF

d_call: TRBD1
v_call: TRBV2
j_call: TRBJ2-7
clone_size: -
cdr3_nt: TGTGCCAGCAGGATAGGGACAGGGGGCTCCTACGAGCAGTACTTC
cdr3_aa: CASRIGTGGSYEQYF

d_call: TRBD2
v_call: TRBV6-1
j_call: TRBJ2-1
clone_size: -
cdr3_nt: TGTGCCAGCAGTGAAAACCTGAGGACTAGCGGGATGGGGGATGAGCAGTTCTTC
cdr3_aa: CASSENLRTSGMGDEQFF

d_call: TRBD2
v_call: TRBV13
j_call: TRBJ2-3
clone_size: -
cdr3_nt: TGTGCCAGCAGTCACAGCGGGGGGGGCACAGATACGCAGTATTTT
cdr3_aa: CASSHSGGGTDTQYF

d_call: TRBD1
v_call: TRBV14
j_call: TRBJ2-2
clone_size: -
cdr3_nt: TGTGCCAGCAGCCAGACCCCGGGACAGGGGGGCACCGGGGAGCTGTTTTTT
cdr3_aa: CASSQTPGQGGTGELFF

d_call: TRBD1
v_call: TRBV6-1
j_call: TRBJ2-7
clone_size: -
cdr3_nt: TGTGCCAGCAGTGAAGCTTGGGACAGGGGGGGCTACGAGCAGTACTTC
cdr3_aa: CASSEAWDRGGYEQYF

d_call: TRBD1
v_call: TRBV9
j_call: TRBJ1-1
clone_size: -
cdr3_nt: TGTGCCAGCAGCGCTGAGGATCGGGCAGGGGGAAGGAACACTGAAGCTTTCTTT
cdr3_aa: CASSAEDRAGGRNTEAFF

d_call: -
v_call: TRBV27
j_call: TRBJ2-3
clone_size: -
cdr3_nt: TGTGCCAGCAGTTTATCCCCAGGGTTCGCAGATACGCAGTATTTT
cdr3_aa: CASSLSPGFADTQYF

d_call: -
v_call: TRBV28
j_call: TRBJ2-7
clone_size: -
cdr3_nt: TGTGCCAGCAGTTTACCCGGGGCCGACTACGAGCAGTACTTC
cdr3_aa: CASSLPGADYEQYF

d_call: -
v_call: TRBV7-2
j_call: TRBJ1-1
clone_size: -
cdr3_nt: TGTGCCAGCAGCTTAGTCCCTAAGGACACTGAAGCTTTCTTT
cdr3_aa: CASSLVPKDTEAFF

d_call: -
v_call: TRBV13
j_call: TRBJ2-1
clone_size: -
cdr3_nt: TGTGCCAGTAGCTTAATCCGACTTCTAGATGAGCAGTTCTTC
cdr3_aa: CASSLIRLLDEQFF

d_call: -
v_call: TRBV7-9
j_call: TRBJ2-5
clone_size: once
cdr3_nt: TGTGCCAGCCGTGATGATCCCTCAGAGACCCAGTACTTC
cdr3_aa: CASRDDPSETQYF

d_call: -
v_call: TRBV7-9
j_call: TRBJ2-1
clone_size: -
cdr3_nt: TGTGCCAGCAGCTCACCCAGGGGTATCAGCAATGAGCAGTTCTTC
cdr3_aa: CASSSPRGISNEQFF

d_call: -
v_call: TRBV28
j_call: TRBJ1-2
clone_size: -
cdr3_nt: TGTGCCAGCAGTTTATCCTCACGTAGATCCCTCTATGGCTACACCTTC
cdr3_aa: CASSLSSRRSLYGYTF

d_call: -
v_call: TRBV10-3
j_call: TRBJ2-7
clone_size: -
cdr3_nt: TGTGCCATCAGTGAGTCGGTCGAGCTAACCTACGAGCAGTACTTC
cdr3_aa: CAISESVELTYEQYF

d_call: TRBD1
v_call: TRBV6-5
j_call: TRBJ1-1
clone_size: -
cdr3_nt: TGTGCCAGCAGTTACCGGACAGGGAACACTGAAGCTTTCTTT
cdr3_aa: CASSYRTGNTEAFF

d_call: -
v_call: TRBV7-9
j_call: TRBJ2-2
clone_size: -
cdr3_nt: TGTGCCAGCAGCCCCTGGGACTCTCACGGGGAGCTGTTTTTT
cdr3_aa: CASSPWDSHGELFF

d_call: TRBD1
v_call: TRBV5-6
j_call: TRBJ2-7
clone_size: -
cdr3_nt: TGTGCCAGCAGCTTGGTAATGGGGACAGCCTACGAGCAGTACTTC
cdr3_aa: CASSLVMGTAYEQYF

d_call: -
v_call: TRBV5-4
j_call: TRBJ2-7
clone_size: -
cdr3_nt: TGTGCCAGCAGCTTCGGCATCCCCTACGAGCAGTACTTC
cdr3_aa: CASSFGIPYEQYF

d_call: -
v_call: TRBV7-8
j_call: TRBJ2-7
clone_size: -
cdr3_nt: TGTGCCAGCAGTATAGGGTCGGAGTACGAGCAGTACTTC
cdr3_aa: CASSIGSEYEQYF

d_call: TRBD1
v_call: TRBV10-1
j_call: TRBJ1-2
clone_size: -
cdr3_nt: TGCGCCAGCAGTCGGGACAGGGTCCCTTCGATCTATGGCTACACCTTC
cdr3_aa: CASSRDRVPSIYGYTF

d_call: -
v_call: TRBV4-1
j_call: TRBJ2-7
clone_size: -
cdr3_nt: TGCGCCAGCAGCCCTAGACAGCTCTACGAGCAGTACTTC
cdr3_aa: CASSPRQLYEQYF

d_call: -
v_call: TRBV30
j_call: TRBJ1-6
clone_size: few
cdr3_nt: TGTGCCTGGACAGAACCTAATTCACCCCTCCACTTT
cdr3_aa: CAWTEPNSPLHF

d_call: -
v_call: TRBV4-2
j_call: TRBJ2-1
clone_size: -
cdr3_nt: TGTGCCAGCCACGCCTACAATGAGCAGTTCTTC
cdr3_aa: CASHAYNEQFF

d_call: -
v_call: TRBV6-6
j_call: TRBJ1-4
clone_size: -
cdr3_nt: TGTGCCAGCAGTTACTCGAGAGAGTATAATGAAAAACTGTTTTTT
cdr3_aa: CASSYSREYNEKLFF